This paragraph reports one T cell receptor beta chain. Its antigen is currently not known. The sample holds no much larger clone one base away, and base qualities are not on file. Other DNA sequences from this sample encode an identical CDR3 as well. The donors were healthy, HIV-negative adults with no recently reported acute infections or vaccinations. Every donor was a Caucasian adult residing in Nashville, Tennessee, USA. CD4+ T cells were enriched through magnetic negative selection, after which naive cells were positively selected on CD45RA and the remaining negative fraction served as the memory subset. Blood was obtained by leukapheresis, after which PBMCs were separated by Ficoll-Histopaque density gradient centrifugation and cryopreserved in liquid nitrogen vapor phase. Analytical flow cytometry was used to check the purity and quantity of every magnetically sorted T cell population. Genomic DNA was isolated from every sorted fraction and measured by UV absorbance on a Nanodrop 2000c.

These data come from a study of shared clonotypes between healthy human individuals (dated by TCRdb to 2018 to 2021). About the full investigation: A few men and two women, aged 18 to 49 years, made up the cohort. For each donor, three plates each were used for CD4 naive and CD4 memory, two plates were used for CD8 naive, and one plate was used for CD8 memory. To estimate repertoire size and how much clonotype sharing occurs between individuals, the study deeply sequenced the blood TCR repertoires of roughly 5 healthy adults. To increase sequencing depth and limit assay-specific biases, TCR repertoire library preparation and sequencing were carried out by different laboratories using diverse techniques. Leukapheresis yielded between about 0.85 and 10 billion PBMCs per donor.

Using the deep immunoSEQ assay, TCR CDR3 regions were amplified from genomic DNA by multiplex PCR. Extracted genomic DNA from each cell subset was spread evenly across all wells of several immunoSEQ 96-well plates, with each plate serving as a replicate. Each replicate PCR for sorted subsets received 200 ng genomic DNA, equal to about 29,000 T cell genomes. Purified libraries were measured with a Qubit 3.0 fluorometer, size-checked on a Bioanalyzer 2100, and measured again with the KAPA Library Quantification kit. A separate single-read 150-cycle Illumina NextSeq 550 flow cell was used to sequence each immunoSEQ 96-well plate. The authors processed their data as follows. Because the immunoSEQ output held only junctional sequences and lacked quality scores, the filtering could not match the filtering applied to full-length reads. Sequences were annotated with PyIR, a Python wrapper for IgBLAST v1.9, and V/J genes and CDR3 were assigned using IMGT germline references. Reads were filtered out if the reads had weak V/J assignments (E-value above 1e-6), no CDR3, stop codons, out-of-frame junctions, or ambiguous translated residues. V3J clonotypes were defined by identical inferred V gene, J gene, and CDR3 amino acid sequence. Percentage overlap between repertoires was calculated by dividing the number of shared unique clonotypes by the size of the smaller repertoire. Repertoire richness was assessed with RTK rarefaction, the Chao1 estimator, and Recon v2.1 estimates of unobserved clonotypes. Generation probabilities were computed with OLGA for all TCRbeta clonotypes obtained by the gDNA method from several donors. Imported from immuneACCESS, the table was reduced by TCRdb to in-frame sequences with V and J called. These copies leave out some clones; in studies compared against another copy, an unresolved V gene accounts for under half, and the cause of the remainder is not known. From that table come the V and J calls and clone size; the DNA was used to work out D and trimming. For this sample the table gives 2.3 million or so clones, of which approximately 93% were detected only once. The top ten hold 0.39% of the sample.

Results the study describes overall, beyond this receptor: Estimated clonotype richness was generally larger for naive than for memory subsets. The genetic and exposure-history diversity represented was limited by the small number of donors. Compared with non-shared clonotypes, clonotypes shared by all four sorted-subset donors had higher generation probabilities. Rarefaction of sorted-subset datasets indicated incomplete sequencing despite the large sequencing depth. Sampling was restricted to blood, and TCR repertoires in tissues likely differ from the TCR repertoires found in blood. Pairwise subsampling indicated that sequencing depth was expected to affect the degree of clonotype sharing among donors. Sharing across a few donors was observed for roughly 5% of naive CD4, around 3.5% of naive CD8, 2% to 2.5% of memory CD4, and about 0.39% of memory CD8 clonotypes.

What was sequenced was naive CD4+ T cells from PBMCs. Read against the paper, the sample's cell subset or site label means: CD45RA+ positively selected. The TCR originated in a man aged 18 to 30 in good health. Some clones in this sample may be carry-over from other donors' samples.

This receptor carries the CDR3 CASSPGLVETQYF. The nucleotide sequence reads as follows: TGTGCCAGCTCACCGGGGTTAGTGGAGACCCAGTACTTC. The rearrangement combines TRBV18 with TRBJ2-5; no D segment can be confidently identified. V is shortened by 3 bases, J by 5 bases, and the region joining them spans 10 bases. CDR1 and CDR2, per the germline V gene, are KGHSH and LQKENI. The CDR3, cysteine through phenylalanine, is 13 amino acids long. CDR3 DNA is the only sequence kept; it has 39 bases, read in frame from the first base.